The rows below give T cell receptor beta chains drawn from one sample of a study of cytomegalovirus exposure and HLA in healthy donors. Clones were sequenced by immunoSEQ multiplex PCR, and TCRdb holds only the in-frame ones, with some missing. The sample has about 72,000 clones, around 70% seen once; the top ten hold roughly a fifth. Source material: PBMCs. These receptor sequences come from a man aged 35 to 55 in good health and CMV-seropositive. CDR3s leave out the opening cysteine and the closing phenylalanine or tryptophan. A D gene is named only where the DNA matches it firmly. Size values are once, few and many counts, or a class for expanded clones, and some rows have none.

ASSVGTYNSPLH TRBJ1-6 NA TRBV19 NA
ASSPRDSFSIQY TRBJ2-4 TRBD1 TRBV9 NA
ASSPDFFSGTQY TRBJ2-5 NA TRBV7-3 NA
AAAVQLFSSGGAEAF TRBJ1-1 NA TRBV30 NA
ASSATSGDTDTQY TRBJ2-3 TRBD2 TRBV6-5 NA
SAAQAGFNT TRBJ1-2 NA TRBV20-1 NA
ASSLRGDYNSPPH TRBJ1-6 NA TRBV5-1 NA
ASSLEELRRAF TRBJ1-1 NA TRBV7-2 NA
ASSSQGQETQY TRBJ2-5 NA TRBV7-9 NA
ASSRDRFYGYT TRBJ1-2 NA TRBV6-1 NA
ASSADSGGADTQY TRBJ2-3 TRBD2 TRBV5-6 few
ASRRDKQGQAYYQPQH TRBJ1-5 TRBD1 TRBV10-1 few
ASSLMGQGGQPQH TRBJ1-5 TRBD1 TRBV9 NA
ASSLGLAGEQF TRBJ2-1 TRBD2 TRBV5-4 NA
ASSQDMGGGGEQY TRBJ2-7 TRBD2 TRBV4-2 NA
ASSLSWGLATDTQY TRBJ2-3 TRBD2 TRBV28 NA
ASSPRQGHSGNTIY TRBJ1-3 TRBD1 TRBV18 NA
ASSQRRRAAYEQY TRBJ2-7 NA TRBV11-3 NA
AISGQGPQSNAQF TRBJ2-1 NA TRBV10-3 NA
ASSLTGQAGPQH TRBJ1-5 TRBD1 TRBV9 few
ASSLEGRGNSPLH TRBJ1-6 NA TRBV5-1 NA
ASSSPGQNYGYT TRBJ1-2 TRBD1 TRBV5-6 few
ASSPSDSRNTEAF TRBJ1-1 NA TRBV28 NA
AISDLGGQSSYNSPLH TRBJ1-6 NA TRBV10-3 few
ASSADIATNEKLF TRBJ1-4 NA TRBV9 NA
ASSEGVTGELF TRBJ2-2 NA TRBV7-2 NA
ASSRTGGRGETQY TRBJ2-5 TRBD1 TRBV7-9 NA
ASSNPGPGLAGGFSYNEQF TRBJ2-1 TRBD2 TRBV7-3 NA
ASSLVGARAF TRBJ1-1 NA TRBV11-1 NA
ASSQTGQYGYT TRBJ1-2 TRBD1 TRBV4-1 NA
ASSPTRGRREKLF TRBJ1-4 TRBD1 TRBV28 NA
ASRFGQTNTEAF TRBJ1-1 NA TRBV11-2 NA
ASSLFRGTEAF TRBJ1-1 NA TRBV27 NA